A selection of T cell receptor beta chains follows, all from one sample in a study of blood T cell repertoires in COVID-19. Generated by immunoSEQ multiplex PCR, the TCRdb table keeps only in-frame clones and is missing some. In the table there are under 250,000 clones, approximately 82% of which are singletons. Material for sequencing was peripheral blood. The receptors here all came from a man in his forties with active or convalescent COVID-19. Each CDR3 is given with its conserved first and last residue. D genes are given only for firm matches. Expanded clones get a size class; other rows say once, few or many, or leave the size out.

CASSLGLSGGFITGNTIYF,TGTGCCAGCAGCTTGGGGCTGTCTGGCGGTTTTATTACTGGAAACACCATATATTTT,TRBV7-9,-,TRBJ1-3,once
CASSQGLAGGPAKNIQYF,TGTGCCAGCAGCCAGGGACTAGCGGGGGGGCCGGCCAAAAACATTCAGTACTTC,TRBV11-3,TRBD2,TRBJ2-4,-
CASNLNNEQFF,TGTGCCAGCAACTTAAACAATGAGCAGTTCTTC,TRBV28,-,TRBJ2-1,-
CASSLNWQTGNTIYF,TGTGCCAGCAGTTTAAATTGGCAGACTGGAAACACCATATATTTT,TRBV28,-,TRBJ1-3,-
CASSIQGAGGEKLFF,TGTGCCAGCAGTATCCAGGGGGCCGGGGGTGAAAAACTGTTTTTT,TRBV6-5,TRBD1,TRBJ1-4,-
CASSPDTFVANEKLFF,TGTGCCAGCAGCCCGGACACTTTCGTTGCTAATGAAAAACTGTTTTTT,TRBV7-3,-,TRBJ1-4,-
CASSRSNQPAGTQYF,TGTGCCAGCAGCCGCTCCAATCAGCCGGCAGGTACGCAGTATTTT,TRBV3-1/TRBV3-2,-,TRBJ2-3,-
CASNPGNTEAFF,TGTGCCAGCAACCCGGGGAACACTGAAGCTTTCTTT,TRBV5-6,-,TRBJ1-1,-
CASSQDEGQGTFYNEQFF,TGCGCCAGCAGCCAAGACGAAGGACAGGGAACGTTCTACAATGAGCAGTTCTTC,TRBV4-1,TRBD1,TRBJ2-1,-
CASSPLGQTRTEAFF,TGTGCCAGCTCACCCTTAGGACAGACGCGGACTGAAGCTTTCTTT,TRBV18,-,TRBJ1-1,-
CASSGNGPGFRYGYTF,TGCGCCAGCAGTGGGAACGGACCAGGGTTTCGCTATGGCTACACCTTC,TRBV10-1,-,TRBJ1-2,-
CATSDRDRNQPQHF,TGTGCCACCAGTGACCGGGACAGAAATCAGCCCCAGCATTTT,TRBV24-1,TRBD1,TRBJ1-5,-
CASSSGGWGHGYTF,TGTGCCAGCAGTTCAGGAGGGTGGGGTCATGGCTACACCTTC,TRBV7-2,-,TRBJ1-2,-
CASSIEDGGYGYTF,TGTGCCAGTAGTATAGAAGACGGAGGTTATGGCTACACCTTC,TRBV19,-,TRBJ1-2,-
CASSPLKGTGIMYEQYF,TGTGCCAGCAGCCCCCTTAAGGGGACAGGAATAATGTACGAGCAGTACTTC,TRBV5-8,TRBD1,TRBJ2-7,-
CASSQEVGGTNEKLFF,TGCGCCAGCAGCCAAGAAGTGGGGGGAACTAATGAAAAACTGTTTTTT,TRBV4-1,-,TRBJ1-4,-
CAWMSVNTEAFF,TGTGCCTGGATGAGCGTGAACACTGAAGCTTTCTTT,TRBV30,-,TRBJ1-1,-